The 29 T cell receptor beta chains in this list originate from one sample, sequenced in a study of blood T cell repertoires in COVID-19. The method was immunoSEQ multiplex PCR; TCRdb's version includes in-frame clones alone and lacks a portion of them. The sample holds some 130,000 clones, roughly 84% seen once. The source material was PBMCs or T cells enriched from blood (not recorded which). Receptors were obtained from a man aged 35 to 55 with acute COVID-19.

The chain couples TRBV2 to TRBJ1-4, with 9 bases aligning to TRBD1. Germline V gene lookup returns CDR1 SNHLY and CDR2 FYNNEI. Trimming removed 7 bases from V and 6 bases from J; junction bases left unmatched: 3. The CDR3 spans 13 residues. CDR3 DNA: TGTGCCAGCATTCGGACAGGGGATGAAAAACTGTTTTTT. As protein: CASIRTGDEKLFF.

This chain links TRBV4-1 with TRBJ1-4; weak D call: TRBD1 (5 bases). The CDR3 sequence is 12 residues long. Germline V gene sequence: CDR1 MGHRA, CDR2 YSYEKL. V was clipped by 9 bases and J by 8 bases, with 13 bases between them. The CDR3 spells CASSGSGEKLFF. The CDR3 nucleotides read TGCGCCAGTTCAGGGTCTGGGGAAAAACTGTTTTTT.

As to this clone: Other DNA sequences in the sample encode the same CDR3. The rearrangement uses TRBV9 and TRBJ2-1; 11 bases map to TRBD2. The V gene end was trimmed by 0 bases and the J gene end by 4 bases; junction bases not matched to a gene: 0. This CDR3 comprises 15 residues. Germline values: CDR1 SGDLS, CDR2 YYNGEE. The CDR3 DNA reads TGTGCCAGCAGCGTAGGGACTAGCGGGTACAATGAGCAGTTCTTC. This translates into CASSVGTSGYNEQFF.

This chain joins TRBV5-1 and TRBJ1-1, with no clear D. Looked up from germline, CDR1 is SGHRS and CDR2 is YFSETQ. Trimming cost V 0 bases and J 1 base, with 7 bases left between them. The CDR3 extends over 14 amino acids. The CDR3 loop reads CASSLVRGNTEAFF. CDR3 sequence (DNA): TGCGCCAGCAGCTTGGTTCGGGGGAACACTGAAGCTTTCTTT.

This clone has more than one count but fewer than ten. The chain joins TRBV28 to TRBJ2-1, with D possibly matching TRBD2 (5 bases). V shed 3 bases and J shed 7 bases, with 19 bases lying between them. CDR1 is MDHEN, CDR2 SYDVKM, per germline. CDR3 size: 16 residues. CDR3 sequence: CASSFYGGRTRNEQFF. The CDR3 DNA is TGTGCCAGCAGTTTCTACGGAGGACGTACTAGGAATGAGCAGTTCTTC.

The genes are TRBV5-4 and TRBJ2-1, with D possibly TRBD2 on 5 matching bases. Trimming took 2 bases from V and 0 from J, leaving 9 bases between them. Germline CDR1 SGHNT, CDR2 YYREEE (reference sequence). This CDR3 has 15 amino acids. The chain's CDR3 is CASSFKRSSYNEQFF. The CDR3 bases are TGTGCCAGCAGCTTTAAGCGGAGCTCCTACAATGAGCAGTTCTTC.

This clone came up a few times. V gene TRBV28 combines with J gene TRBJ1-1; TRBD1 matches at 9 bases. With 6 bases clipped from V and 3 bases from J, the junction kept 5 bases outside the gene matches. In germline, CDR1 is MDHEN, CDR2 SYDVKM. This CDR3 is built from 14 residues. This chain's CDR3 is CASRRDREDTEAFF. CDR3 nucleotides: TGTGCCAGCAGAAGGGACAGGGAGGACACTGAAGCTTTCTTT.

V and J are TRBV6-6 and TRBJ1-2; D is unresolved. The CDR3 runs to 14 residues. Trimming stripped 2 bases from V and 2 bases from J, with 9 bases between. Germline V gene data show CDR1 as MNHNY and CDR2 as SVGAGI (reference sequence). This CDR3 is CASSYAARNYGYTF. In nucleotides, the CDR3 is TGTGCCAGCAGTTACGCAGCGAGGAACTATGGCTACACCTTC.

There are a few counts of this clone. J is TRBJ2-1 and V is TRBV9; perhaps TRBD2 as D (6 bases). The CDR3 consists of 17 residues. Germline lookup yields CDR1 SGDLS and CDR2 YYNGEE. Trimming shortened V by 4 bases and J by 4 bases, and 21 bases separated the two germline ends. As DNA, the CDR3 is TGTGCCAGCAGCTACTCGTTGGGGGGAGGATTATACAATGAGCAGTTCTTC. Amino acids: CASSYSLGGGLYNEQFF. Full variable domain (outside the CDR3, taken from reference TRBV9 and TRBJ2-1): DSGVTQTPKHLITATGQRVTLRCSPRSGDLSVYWYQQSLDQGLQFLIQYYNGEERAKGNILERFSAQQFPDLHSELNLSSLELGDSALYFCASSYSLGGGLYNEQFFGPGTRLTVL.

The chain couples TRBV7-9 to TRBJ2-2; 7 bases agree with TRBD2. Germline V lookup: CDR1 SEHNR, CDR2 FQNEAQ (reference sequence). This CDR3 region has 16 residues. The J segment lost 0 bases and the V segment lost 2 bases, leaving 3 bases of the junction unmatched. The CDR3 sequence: CASSLFLAANTGELFF. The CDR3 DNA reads TGTGCCAGCAGCTTATTTCTAGCGGCGAACACCGGGGAGCTGTTTTTT.

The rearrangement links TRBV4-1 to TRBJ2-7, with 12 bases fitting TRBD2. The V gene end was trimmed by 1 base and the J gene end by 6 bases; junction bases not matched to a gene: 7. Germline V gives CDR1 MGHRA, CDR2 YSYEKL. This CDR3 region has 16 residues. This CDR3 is CASSQGGGTSGFEQYF. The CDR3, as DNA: TGCGCCAGCAGCCAAGGGGGAGGGACTAGCGGGTTCGAGCAGTACTTC.

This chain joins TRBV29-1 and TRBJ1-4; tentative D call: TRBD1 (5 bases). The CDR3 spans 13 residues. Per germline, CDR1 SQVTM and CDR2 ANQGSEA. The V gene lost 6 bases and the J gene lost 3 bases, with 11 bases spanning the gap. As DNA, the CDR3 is TGCAGCGTGGGGGGAGCAGCTAATGAAAAACTGTTTTTT. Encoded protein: CSVGGAANEKLFF. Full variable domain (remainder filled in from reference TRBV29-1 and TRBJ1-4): SAVISQKPSRDICQRGTSLTIQCQVDSQVTMMFWYRQQPGQSLTLIATANQGSEATYESGFVIDKFPISRPNLTFSTLTVSNMSPEDSSIYLCSVGGAANEKLFFGSGTQLSVL.

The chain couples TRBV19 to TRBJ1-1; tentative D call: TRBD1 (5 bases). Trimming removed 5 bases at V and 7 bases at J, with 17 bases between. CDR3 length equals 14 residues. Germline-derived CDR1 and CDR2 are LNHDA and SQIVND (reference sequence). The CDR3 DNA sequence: TGTGCCAGTAGTCCCAGCAGGGAAACCATTGAAGCTTTCTTT. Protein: CASSPSRETIEAFF. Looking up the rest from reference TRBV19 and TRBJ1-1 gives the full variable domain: DGGITQSPKYLFRKEGQNVTLSCEQNLNHDAMYWYRQDPGQGLRLIYYSQIVNDFQKGDIAEGYSVSREKKESFPLTVTSAQKNPTAFYLCASSPSRETIEAFFGQGTRLTVV.

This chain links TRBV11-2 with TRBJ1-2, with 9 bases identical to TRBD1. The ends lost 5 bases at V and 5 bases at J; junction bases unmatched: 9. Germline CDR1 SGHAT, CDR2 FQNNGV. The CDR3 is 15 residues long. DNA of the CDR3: TGTGCCAGCAGCCCGGGACAGGGTTCATGGTATGGCTACACCTTC. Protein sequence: CASSPGQGSWYGYTF.

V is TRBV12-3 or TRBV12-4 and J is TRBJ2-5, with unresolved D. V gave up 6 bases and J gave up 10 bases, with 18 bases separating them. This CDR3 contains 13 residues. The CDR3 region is CASSPVDWSYQYF. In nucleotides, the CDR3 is TGTGCCAGCAGCCCCGTAGACTGGTCATACCAGTACTTC.

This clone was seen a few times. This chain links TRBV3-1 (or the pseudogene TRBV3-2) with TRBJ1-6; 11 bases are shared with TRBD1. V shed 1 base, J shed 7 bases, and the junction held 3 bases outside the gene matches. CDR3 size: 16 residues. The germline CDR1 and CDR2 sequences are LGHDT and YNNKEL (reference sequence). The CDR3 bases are TGTGCCAGCAGCCAAGGGACAGGGGGCCGCAATTCACCCCTCCACTTT. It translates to CASSQGTGGRNSPLHF.

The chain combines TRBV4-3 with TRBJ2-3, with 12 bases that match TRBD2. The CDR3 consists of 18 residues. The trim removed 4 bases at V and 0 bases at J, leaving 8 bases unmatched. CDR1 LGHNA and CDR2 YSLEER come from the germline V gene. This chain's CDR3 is CASSPALAGGASTDTQYF. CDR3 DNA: TGCGCCAGCAGCCCGGCACTAGCGGGAGGTGCCAGCACAGATACGCAGTATTTT.

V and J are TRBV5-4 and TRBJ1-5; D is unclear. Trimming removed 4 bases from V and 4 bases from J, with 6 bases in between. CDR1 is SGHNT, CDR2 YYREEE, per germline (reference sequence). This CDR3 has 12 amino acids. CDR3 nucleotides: TGTGCCAGCAGCAACGAGAATCAGCCCCAGCATTTT. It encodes CASSNENQPQHF.

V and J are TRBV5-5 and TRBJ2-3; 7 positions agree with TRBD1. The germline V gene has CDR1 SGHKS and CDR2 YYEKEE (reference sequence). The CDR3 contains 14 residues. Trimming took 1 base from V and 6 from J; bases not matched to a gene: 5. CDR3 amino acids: CASSLRQGWDTQYF. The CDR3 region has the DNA TGTGCCAGCAGCTTGAGACAGGGATGGGATACGCAGTATTTT.

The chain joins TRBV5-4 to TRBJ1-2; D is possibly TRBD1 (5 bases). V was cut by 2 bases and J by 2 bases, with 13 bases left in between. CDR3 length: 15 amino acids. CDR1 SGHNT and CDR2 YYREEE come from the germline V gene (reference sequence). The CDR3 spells CASSFSRQTNYGYTF. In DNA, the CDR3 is TGTGCCAGCAGCTTTTCTCGACAGACGAACTATGGCTACACCTTC.

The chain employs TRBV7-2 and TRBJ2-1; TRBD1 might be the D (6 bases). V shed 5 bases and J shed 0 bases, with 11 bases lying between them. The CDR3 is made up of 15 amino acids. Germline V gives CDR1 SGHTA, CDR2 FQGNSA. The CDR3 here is CASSPGDGSYNEQFF. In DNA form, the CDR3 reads TGTGCCAGCAGCCCAGGGGACGGCTCCTACAATGAGCAGTTCTTC.

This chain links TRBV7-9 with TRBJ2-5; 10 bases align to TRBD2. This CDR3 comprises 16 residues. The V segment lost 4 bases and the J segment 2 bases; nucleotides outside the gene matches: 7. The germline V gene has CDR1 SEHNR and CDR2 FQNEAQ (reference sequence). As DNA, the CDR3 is TGTGCCAGCAGCTCCCTAAGCGGGAGGGGGCAAGAGACCCAGTACTTC. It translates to CASSSLSGRGQETQYF.

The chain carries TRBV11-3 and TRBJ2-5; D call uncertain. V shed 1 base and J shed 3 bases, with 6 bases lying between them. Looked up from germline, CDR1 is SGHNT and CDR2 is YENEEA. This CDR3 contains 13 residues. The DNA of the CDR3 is TGTGCCAGCAGCTTAGGAACGGAAGAGACCCAGTACTTC. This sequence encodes CASSLGTEETQYF.

CDR3: CASSRAWEQMRYNEQFF. The CDR3 coding sequence is TGCGCCAGCAGCCGGGCCTGGGAGCAGATGAGATACAATGAGCAGTTCTTC. The chain couples TRBV4-3 to TRBJ2-1, with a weak D call TRBD2 (5 bases). CDR3 size: 17 residues. V lost 4 bases, J lost 4 bases, and 20 bases lay in between. Looked up from germline, CDR1 is LGHNA and CDR2 is YSLEER.

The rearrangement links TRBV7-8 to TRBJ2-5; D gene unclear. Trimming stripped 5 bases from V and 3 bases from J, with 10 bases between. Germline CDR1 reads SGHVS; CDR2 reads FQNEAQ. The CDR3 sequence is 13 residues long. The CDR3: CASSRVAEETQYF. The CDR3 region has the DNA TGTGCCAGCAGCCGGGTAGCAGAAGAGACCCAGTACTTC.

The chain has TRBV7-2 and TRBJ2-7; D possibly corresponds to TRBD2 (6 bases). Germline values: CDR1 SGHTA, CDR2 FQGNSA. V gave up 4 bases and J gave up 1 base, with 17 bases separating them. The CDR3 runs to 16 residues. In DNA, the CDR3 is TGTGCCAGCAGCTGGAGGGTAGGAGGGGCTTCCTACGAGCAGTACTTC. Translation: CASSWRVGGASYEQYF.

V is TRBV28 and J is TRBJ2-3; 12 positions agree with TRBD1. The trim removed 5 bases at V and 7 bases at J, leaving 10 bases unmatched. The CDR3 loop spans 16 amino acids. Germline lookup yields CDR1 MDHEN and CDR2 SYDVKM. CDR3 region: CASSASGQGASYTQYF. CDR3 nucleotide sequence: TGTGCCAGCAGTGCTTCGGGACAGGGGGCGTCGTATACGCAGTATTTT.

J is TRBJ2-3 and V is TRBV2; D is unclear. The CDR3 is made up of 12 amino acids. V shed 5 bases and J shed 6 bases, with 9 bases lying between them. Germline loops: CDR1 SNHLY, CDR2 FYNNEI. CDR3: CASSPLEDTQYF. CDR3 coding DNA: TGTGCCAGCAGTCCTCTAGAGGATACGCAGTATTTT.

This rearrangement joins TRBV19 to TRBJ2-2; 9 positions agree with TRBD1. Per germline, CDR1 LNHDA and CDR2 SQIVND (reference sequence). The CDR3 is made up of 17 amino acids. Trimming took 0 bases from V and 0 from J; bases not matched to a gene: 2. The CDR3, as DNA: TGTGCCAGTAGTATAGATTACAGGGGGCCGAACACCGGGGAGCTGTTTTTT. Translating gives CASSIDYRGPNTGELFF.